This entry is about one T cell receptor (beta chain). The antigen is unknown. Profiled with immunoSEQ multiplex PCR; TCRdb holds only in-frame clones, not every one. Of around 100,000 clones in the sample, around nine tenths were seen once. This specimen comes from a study of OX40 agonist ivuxolimab in advanced cancers. Overall study: Averaging 60 years in age, with a range of about 23 to 90, the cohort was 82.7% male. Whole-study results and caveats: Expanded clones were, on average, more numerous in CD8+ T cells than in CD4+.

Germline values: CDR1 SGHVS, CDR2 FNYEAQ. Trimming left V 2 bases short and J 7 bases short, with 24 bases between. CDR3 length equals 18 residues. The chain uses TRBV7-6 and TRBJ2-1; TRBD1 might be the D (6 bases). The receptor's source is an adult with an advanced solid tumor such as melanoma, head and neck, liver or kidney cancer. The starting material was CD4+ or CD8+ T cells sorted from blood, obtained in a trial of the OX40 agonist ivuxolimab. The CDR3 sequence: CASSLSYSLGQTGNEQFF. As DNA, the CDR3 is TGTGCCAGCAGCTTAAGCTACTCCCTGGGACAAACGGGGAATGAGCAGTTCTTC.